The 17 T cell receptor beta chains reported below all come from one sample, sequenced in a study of OX40 agonist ivuxolimab in advanced cancers. The data were produced by immunoSEQ multiplex PCR, yet TCRdb's version contains in-frame clones alone and is incomplete. Found here are roughly 80,000 clones, roughly 91% of them singletons; the top ten hold 6.2%. This material consisted of CD4+ or CD8+ T cells sorted from blood, taken in a trial of the OX40 agonist ivuxolimab. Receptors originate from an adult with an advanced solid tumor such as melanoma, head and neck, liver or kidney cancer.

CDR3 sequence reads: CASAQGVQYQETQYF. In DNA form, the CDR3 reads TGTGCTAGTGCCCAAGGCGTTCAGTACCAAGAGACCCAGTACTTC. V gene TRBV12-5 combines with J gene TRBJ2-5; D gene unclear. The CDR3 runs to 15 residues. The germline gives CDR1 LGHNT, CDR2 FRNRAP. The ends were cut back, 7 bases at V and 0 bases at J, with 15 bases in the middle.

The chain links TRBV4-3 to TRBJ1-6; D call uncertain. Germline V lookup: CDR1 LGHNA, CDR2 YSLEER. This CDR3 region has 12 residues. Deletions cut 6 bases from V and 7 bases from J, with 7 bases between. This CDR3 is CASRGGNSPLHF. The CDR3 region has the DNA TGCGCCAGCAGGGGAGGAAATTCACCCCTCCACTTT.

The chain links TRBV7-9 to TRBJ2-5; either TRBD1 or TRBD2 may fit D (5 bases each). There are 14 residues in the CDR3. Germline CDR1 reads SEHNR; CDR2 reads FQNEAQ (reference sequence). The V end lost 5 bases, the J end lost 5 bases, and 15 bases lay between the germline ends. The CDR3 DNA is TGTGCCAGCAGCCTAGAGGGACCGCGGGAGACCCAGTACTTC. Encoded protein: CASSLEGPRETQYF.

This chain connects TRBV28 to TRBJ2-1; D remains unclear. The length of the CDR3 is 12 residues. The germline gives CDR1 MDHEN, CDR2 SYDVKM. V shed 3 bases and J shed 1 base, with 1 base lying between them. The CDR3 reads CASSFSYNEQFF. CDR3 nucleotides: TGTGCCAGCAGTTTTTCCTACAATGAGCAGTTCTTC.

The J gene is TRBJ1-1, the V gene TRBV5-1; the D gene is possibly TRBD1 (5 bases). Trimming pared 3 bases from V and 6 bases from J, leaving 18 bases between. The CDR3 extends over 15 amino acids. CDR1 SGHRS and CDR2 YFSETQ come from the germline V gene. The CDR3 coding sequence is TGCGCCAGCAGCTCGGAATGGGGGTTTGGAGCTGAAGCTTTCTTT. This codes for CASSSEWGFGAEAFF.

The chain links TRBV19 to TRBJ2-4; D ambiguous. Germline loops: CDR1 LNHDA, CDR2 SQIVND (reference sequence). The CDR3 length is 14 residues. The V end was cut by 6 bases, the J end by 0 bases, with 9 bases between. The CDR3 reads CASRAGLAKNIQYF. In DNA, the CDR3 is TGTGCCAGTAGGGCCGGATTAGCCAAAAACATTCAGTACTTC.

The chain carries TRBV25-1 and TRBJ1-2, with 9 bases matching TRBD1. Germline-derived CDR1 and CDR2 are MGHDK and SYGVNS. Trimming at V came to 4 bases and at J to 6 bases, leaving 6 bases not matched to a gene. The CDR3 has 14 residues. CDR3 DNA sequence: TGTGCCAGCAGTGTTTTGACAGGGGGGAATGGCTACACCTTC. Translated, it gives CASSVLTGGNGYTF.

This chain links TRBV5-1 with TRBJ1-4; D is ambiguous. Germline loops: CDR1 SGHRS, CDR2 YFSETQ. V lost 3 bases and J lost 5, with 11 bases in between. The CDR3 extends over 14 amino acids. The CDR3 coding sequence is TGCGCCAGCAGCTCGTCGGTAGAGAATGAAAAACTGTTTTTT. This translates into CASSSSVENEKLFF.

This chain connects TRBV5-1 to TRBJ1-1; D unresolved. CDR3 length equals 14 residues. V lost 4 bases, J lost 4 bases, and 14 bases lay in between. Germline V gene sequence: CDR1 SGHRS, CDR2 YFSETQ. CDR3 region: CASSPKGGSTEAFF. The CDR3 bases are TGCGCCAGCAGCCCAAAGGGAGGAAGCACTGAAGCTTTCTTT.

The chain recombines TRBV5-4 with TRBJ2-7; D unclear. This CDR3 is built from 14 residues. Germline V lookup: CDR1 SGHNT, CDR2 YYREEE (reference sequence). The V gene lost 5 bases and the J gene lost 3 bases, with 15 bases spanning the gap. The CDR3, as DNA: TGTGCCAGCAGTTCACACCCCGGAAGCTACGAGCAGTACTTC. This gives the protein CASSSHPGSYEQYF.

This chain joins TRBV19 and TRBJ1-2; the D is unclear. This CDR3 region has 13 residues. V dropped 1 base and J dropped 8 bases, with 11 bases sitting between them. Germline V gives CDR1 LNHDA, CDR2 SQIVND (reference sequence). CDR3 amino acids: CASSIGYRDGYTF. CDR3 in DNA: TGTGCCAGTAGTATAGGATATCGTGACGGCTACACCTTC.

This clone was picked up one time. The rearrangement links TRBV28 to TRBJ1-2; D not certain. The CDR3 contains 13 residues. CDR1 is MDHEN and CDR2 is SYDVKM in the germline V gene. V was clipped by 6 bases and J by 0 bases, with 8 bases between them. Written as DNA, the CDR3 is TGTGCCAGCAGACAGCCTGCTAACTATGGCTACACCTTC. Amino acid sequence: CASRQPANYGYTF.

The chain recombines TRBV6-5 with TRBJ2-7; D not certain. CDR1 is MNHEY and CDR2 is SVGAGI in the germline V gene. V lost 6 bases and J 0 bases, leaving 3 bases between the germline ends. This CDR3 has 11 amino acids. This CDR3 reads CASRFSYEQYF. The CDR3 DNA is TGTGCCAGCAGGTTCTCCTACGAGCAGTACTTC.

The chain has TRBV5-1 and TRBJ2-7; the D is unclear. Germline CDR1 and CDR2: SGHRS and YFSETQ. The CDR3 extends over 15 amino acids. Deletions cut 4 bases from V and 4 bases from J, with 18 bases between. In DNA, the CDR3 is TGCGCCAGCAGCCGTGACGCCTCCGATGCATACGAGCAGTACTTC. Protein sequence: CASSRDASDAYEQYF. Based on the CDR3 plus reference TRBV5-1 and TRBJ2-7, the full variable domain is KAGVTQTPRYLIKTRGQQVTLSCSPISGHRSVSWYQQTPGQGLQFLFEYFSETQRNKGNFPGRFSGRQFSNSRSEMNVSTLELGDSALYLCASSRDASDAYEQYFGPGTRLTVT.

This sequence joins TRBV10-3 and TRBJ2-3, with 9 bases lining up with TRBD2. The CDR3 is made up of 13 amino acids. The germline CDR1 and CDR2 sequences are ENHRY and SYGVKD. V was clipped by 7 bases and J by 5 bases; unmatched bases: 4. CDR3 sequence (DNA): TGTGCCATCACGGCGGGGGGGCGAGATACGCAGTATTTT. This translates into CAITAGGRDTQYF.

The rearrangement uses TRBV11-3 and TRBJ1-1, with 8 bases matching TRBD1. This CDR3 contains 14 residues. Germline values: CDR1 SGHNT, CDR2 YENEEA. V lost 5 bases, J lost 5 bases, and 7 bases stayed unmatched. The CDR3 DNA follows: TGTGCCAGCAGCCTCGGACAGGGTGGGACTGAAGCTTTCTTT. It is translated as CASSLGQGGTEAFF. Filled out from reference TRBV11-3 and TRBJ1-1, the complete variable domain reads EAGVVQSPRYKIIEKKQPVAFWCNPISGHNTLYWYLQNLGQGPELLIRYENEEAVDDSQLPKDRFSAERLKGVDSTLKIQPAELGDSAVYLCASSLGQGGTEAFFGQGTRLTVV.

This clone was recorded once. The chain carries TRBV2 and TRBJ2-1; 9 bases are a match to TRBD1. Germline lookup yields CDR1 SNHLY and CDR2 FYNNEI. J lost 3 bases, V lost 5 bases, and 5 bases had no gene match. The CDR3 totals 15 residues. For the CDR3, the DNA is TGTGCCAGCAGTCTCGGGACAGGGATCTACAATGAGCAGTTCTTC. Encoded protein: CASSLGTGIYNEQFF.